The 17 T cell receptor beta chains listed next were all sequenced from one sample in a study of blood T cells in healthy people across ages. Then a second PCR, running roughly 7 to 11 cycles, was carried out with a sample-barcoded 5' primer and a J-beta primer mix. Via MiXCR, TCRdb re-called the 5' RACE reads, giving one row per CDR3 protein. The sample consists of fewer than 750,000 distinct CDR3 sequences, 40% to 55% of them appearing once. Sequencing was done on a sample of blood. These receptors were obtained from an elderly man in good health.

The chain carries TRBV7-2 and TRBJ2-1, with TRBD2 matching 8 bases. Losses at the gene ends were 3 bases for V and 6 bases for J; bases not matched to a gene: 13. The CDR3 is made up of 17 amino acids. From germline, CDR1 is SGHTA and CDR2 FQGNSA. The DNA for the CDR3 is TGTGCCAGCAGCTTCGATCGCGGGAGGAGGTTAGGCAATGAGCAGTTCTTC. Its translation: CASSFDRGRRLGNEQFF.

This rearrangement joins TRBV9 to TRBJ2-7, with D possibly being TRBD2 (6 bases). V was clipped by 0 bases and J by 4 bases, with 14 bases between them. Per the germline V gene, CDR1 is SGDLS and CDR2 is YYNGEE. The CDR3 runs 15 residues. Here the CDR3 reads CASSVGRGMTYEQYF. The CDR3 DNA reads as TGTGCCAGCAGCGTAGGTCGGGGGATGACGTACGAGCAGTACTTC. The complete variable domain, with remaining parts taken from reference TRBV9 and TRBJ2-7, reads DSGVTQTPKHLITATGQRVTLRCSPRSGDLSVYWYQQSLDQGLQFLIQYYNGEERAKGNILERFSAQQFPDLHSELNLSSLELGDSALYFCASSVGRGMTYEQYFGPGTRLTVT.

The DNA for the CDR3 is TGTGCCAGCAGCTTTAGATCCCCCGGGGGCAGGGGGCCTATCTACGAGCAGTACTTC. Translation: CASSFRSPGGRGPIYEQYF. The gene calls are TRBV7-2 and TRBJ2-7; 8 nucleotides align to TRBD1. The CDR3 is 19 amino acids. V trimming: 3 bases; J trimming: 3 bases; junction bases outside the gene matches: 19. The germline CDR1 and CDR2 sequences are SGHTA and FQGNSA. Combining the CDR3 with reference TRBV7-2 and TRBJ2-7 gives the whole variable domain GAGVSQSPSNKVTEKGKDVELRCDPISGHTALYWYRQSLGQGLEFLIYFQGNSAPDKSGLPSDRFSAERTGGSVSTLTIQRTQQEDSAVYLCASSFRSPGGRGPIYEQYFGPGTRLTVT.

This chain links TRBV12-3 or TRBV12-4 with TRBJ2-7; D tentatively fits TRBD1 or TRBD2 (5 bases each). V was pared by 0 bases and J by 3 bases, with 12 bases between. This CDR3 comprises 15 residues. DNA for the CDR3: TGTGCCAGCAGTTTAGCGGGGGTTACGGGCTACGAGCAGTACTTC. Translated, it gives CASSLAGVTGYEQYF.

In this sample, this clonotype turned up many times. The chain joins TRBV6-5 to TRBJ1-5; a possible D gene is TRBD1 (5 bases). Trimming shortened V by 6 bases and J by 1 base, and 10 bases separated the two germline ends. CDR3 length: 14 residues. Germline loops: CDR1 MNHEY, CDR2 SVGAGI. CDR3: CASRETASNQPQHF. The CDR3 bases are TGTGCCAGCAGGGAGACAGCGAGCAATCAGCCCCAGCATTTT.

CDR3 region: CAWSVKLAYEQFF. The CDR3 DNA reads TGTGCCTGGAGTGTAAAACTAGCATATGAGCAGTTCTTC. The chain joins TRBV30 to TRBJ2-1; a weak D match, TRBD2 (6 bases). V was shortened by 0 bases and J by 8 bases, with 11 bases between the two germline ends. CDR1 is GTSNPN and CDR2 is SVGIG in the germline V gene (reference sequence). CDR3 length: 13 amino acids.

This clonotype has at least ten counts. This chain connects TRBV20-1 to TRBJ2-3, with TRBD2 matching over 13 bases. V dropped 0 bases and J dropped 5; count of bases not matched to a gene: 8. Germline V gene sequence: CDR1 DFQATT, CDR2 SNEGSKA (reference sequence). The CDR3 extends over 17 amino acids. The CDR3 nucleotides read TGCAGTGCTAGAGATCCCCGGACTAGCGGGAGAGTAGATACGCAGTATTTT. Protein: CSARDPRTSGRVDTQYF.

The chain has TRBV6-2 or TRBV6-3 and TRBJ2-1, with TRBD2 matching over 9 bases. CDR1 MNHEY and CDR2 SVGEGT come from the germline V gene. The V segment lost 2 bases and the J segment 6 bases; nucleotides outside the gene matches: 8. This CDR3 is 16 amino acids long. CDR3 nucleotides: TGTGCCAGCAGTTACAGCGGGCGGGGGGGGGTCAATGAGCAGTTCTTC. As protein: CASSYSGRGGVNEQFF.

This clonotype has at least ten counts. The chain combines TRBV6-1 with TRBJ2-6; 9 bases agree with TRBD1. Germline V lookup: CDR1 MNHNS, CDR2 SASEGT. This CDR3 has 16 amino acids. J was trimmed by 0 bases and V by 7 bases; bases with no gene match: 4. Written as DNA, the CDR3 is TGTGCCAGCAAGGGACAGGGCTTCTCTGGGGCCAACGTCCTGACTTTC. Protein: CASKGQGFSGANVLTF.

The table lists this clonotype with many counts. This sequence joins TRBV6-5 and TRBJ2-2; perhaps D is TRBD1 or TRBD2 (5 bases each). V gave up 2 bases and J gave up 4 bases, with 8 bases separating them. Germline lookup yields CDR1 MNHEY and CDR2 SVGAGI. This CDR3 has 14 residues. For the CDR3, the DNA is TGTGCCAGCAGTTACGGGGGTTCCACCGGGGAGCTGTTTTTT. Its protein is CASSYGGSTGELFF.

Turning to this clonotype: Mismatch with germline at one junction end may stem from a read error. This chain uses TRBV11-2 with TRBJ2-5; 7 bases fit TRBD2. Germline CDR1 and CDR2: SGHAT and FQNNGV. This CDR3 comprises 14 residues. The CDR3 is CASSLDGEGETQYF. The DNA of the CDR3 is TGTGCCAGCAGCCTAGACGGGGAGGGGGAGACCCAGTACTTC.

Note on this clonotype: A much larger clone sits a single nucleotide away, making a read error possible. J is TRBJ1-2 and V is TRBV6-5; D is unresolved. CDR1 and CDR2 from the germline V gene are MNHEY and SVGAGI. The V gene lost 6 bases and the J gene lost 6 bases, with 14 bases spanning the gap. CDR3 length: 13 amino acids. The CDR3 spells CASRTLGANGYTF. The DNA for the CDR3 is TGTGCCAGCAGAACTCTGGGTGCCAATGGCTACACCTTC.

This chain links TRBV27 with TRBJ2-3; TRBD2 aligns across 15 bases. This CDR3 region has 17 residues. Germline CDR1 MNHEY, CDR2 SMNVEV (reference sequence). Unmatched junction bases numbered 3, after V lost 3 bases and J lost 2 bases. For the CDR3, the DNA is TGTGCCAGCAGTTTGGGACTAGCGGGAGGTTCCACAGATACGCAGTATTTT. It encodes CASSLGLAGGSTDTQYF.

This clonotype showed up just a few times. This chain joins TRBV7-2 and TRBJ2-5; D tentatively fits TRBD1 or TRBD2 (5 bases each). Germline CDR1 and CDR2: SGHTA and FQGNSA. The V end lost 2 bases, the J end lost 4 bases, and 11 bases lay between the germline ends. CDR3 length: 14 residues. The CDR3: CASSLRSGTETQYF. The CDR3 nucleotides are TGTGCCAGCAGCTTAAGATCCGGGACAGAGACCCAGTACTTC.

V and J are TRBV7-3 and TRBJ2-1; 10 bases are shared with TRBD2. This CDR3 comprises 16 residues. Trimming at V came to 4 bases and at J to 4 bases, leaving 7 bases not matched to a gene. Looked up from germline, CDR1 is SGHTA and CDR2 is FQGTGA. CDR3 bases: TGTGCCAGCAGCTCCGTTCTAGCGGGAGCATACAATGAGCAGTTCTTC. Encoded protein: CASSSVLAGAYNEQFF.

The CDR3 loop is CASSPRLAGAKYEQFF. Written as DNA, the CDR3 is TGCGCCAGCAGCCCCCGACTAGCGGGGGCCAAATATGAGCAGTTCTTC. V and J are TRBV4-3 and TRBJ2-1; TRBD2 agrees at 12 bases. The CDR3 totals 16 residues. CDR1 and CDR2 from the germline V gene are LGHNA and YSLEER. V shed 4 bases and J 8 bases; nucleotides not matched to a gene: 9.

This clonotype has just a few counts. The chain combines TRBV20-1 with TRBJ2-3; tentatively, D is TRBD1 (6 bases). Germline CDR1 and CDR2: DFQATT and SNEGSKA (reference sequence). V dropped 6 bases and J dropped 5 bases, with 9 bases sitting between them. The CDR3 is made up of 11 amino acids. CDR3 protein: CSAVGGDTQYF. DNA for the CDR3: TGCAGTGCCGTAGGGGGAGATACGCAGTATTTT.